One sample yielded the 29 T cell receptor beta chains listed below, sequenced in a study of T cell responses to AZD1222 COVID-19 vaccine. The protocol was immunoSEQ multiplex PCR, while the TCRdb copy is restricted to in-frame clones and leaves out a portion. The table lists 70,000 or so clones, about nine tenths of them singletons. Sequenced material: peripheral blood, taken on day 0 of AZD1222 vaccination. Receptors originate from an adult in good health.

The genes are TRBV6-5 and TRBJ2-7, with 7 bases that match TRBD1. This CDR3 has 13 residues. Germline values: CDR1 MNHEY, CDR2 SVGAGI. V was pared by 6 bases and J by 4 bases, with 6 bases of the junction left unmatched. CDR3: CASSPGQWYEQYF. Here the CDR3 DNA reads TGTGCCAGCAGCCCGGGACAGTGGTACGAGCAGTACTTC.

This clone was counted only a few times. The CDR3 DNA reads TGTGCCAGCAGTTTAACCGAGGAAGGCGAGCAGTTCTTC. Protein sequence: CASSLTEEGEQFF. This chain links TRBV6-2 or TRBV6-3 with TRBJ2-1; no reliable D call. The germline V gene encodes CDR1 MNHEY and CDR2 SVGEGT. V lost 4 bases and J 10 bases, leaving 14 bases between the germline ends. This CDR3 has 13 amino acids.

This clone was seen ten or more times. The rearrangement uses TRBV27 and TRBJ2-7; D is undetermined. The CDR3 is made up of 15 amino acids. The V gene's germline CDR1 is MNHEY and CDR2 SMNVEV (reference sequence). V shed 0 bases and J shed 0 bases, with 9 bases lying between them. In DNA form, the CDR3 reads TGTGCCAGCAGTTTATCTGGCAGAAGCTCCTACGAGCAGTACTTC. It encodes CASSLSGRSSYEQYF.

The chain joins TRBV11-2 to TRBJ1-3; the match to TRBD1 covers 8 bases. The germline gives CDR1 SGHAT, CDR2 FQNNGV. There are 16 residues in the CDR3. V was pared by 6 bases and J by 3 bases, with 10 bases of the junction left unmatched. CDR3 bases: TGTGCCAGCAGGCCTTGGACAGGGATCGATGGAAACACCATATATTTT. Its translation is CASRPWTGIDGNTIYF.

V usage is TRBV5-1 and J usage is TRBJ1-6, with D unresolved. Trimming stripped 0 bases from V and 6 bases from J, with 7 bases between. This CDR3 has 14 amino acids. Per the germline V gene, CDR1 is SGHRS and CDR2 is YFSETQ. As DNA, the CDR3 is TGCGCCAGCAGCTTGGAGGGAACTAATTCACCCCTCCACTTT. It encodes CASSLEGTNSPLHF.

The chain is built from TRBV4-1 and TRBJ2-6, with a possible D match to TRBD1 (5 bases). This CDR3 region has 17 residues. The germline CDR1 and CDR2 sequences are MGHRA and YSYEKL. V was pared by 0 bases and J by 1 base, with 10 bases between. The CDR3 DNA sequence: TGCGCCAGCAGCCAAGATCATCCAGGGTCTGGGGCCAACGTCCTGACTTTC. Encoded protein: CASSQDHPGSGANVLTF.

The rearrangement joins TRBV6-5 to TRBJ1-1, with a possible D match to TRBD1 (5 bases). CDR1 and CDR2 (germline): MNHEY, SVGAGI. The ends were cut back, 5 bases at V and 2 bases at J, with 9 bases in the middle. The CDR3 has 13 residues. CDR3 sequence (DNA): TGTGCCAGCAGTCCTACAGGAAACACTGAAGCTTTCTTT. This encodes CASSPTGNTEAFF.

The chain combines TRBV9 with TRBJ1-2; 9 bases align to TRBD1. With V trimmed by 2 bases and J by 0 bases, 5 bases remained unmatched. The CDR3 consists of 16 residues. Germline assignment: CDR1 SGDLS and CDR2 YYNGEE. CDR3 sequence (DNA): TGTGCCAGCAGCGTGACAGGGGGATCCGCTAACTATGGCTACACCTTC. It is translated as CASSVTGGSANYGYTF.

The chain is built from TRBV18 and TRBJ2-5; a weak D match, TRBD2 (7 bases). CDR1 and CDR2 from the germline V gene are KGHSH and LQKENI. V lost 2 bases, J lost 2 bases, and 9 bases lay in between. The CDR3 contains 14 residues. This chain's CDR3 is CASSPGGAQETQYF. CDR3 bases: TGTGCCAGCTCACCAGGGGGGGCACAAGAGACCCAGTACTTC.

The CDR3, as DNA: TGTGCCAGCAGTTTAGACCCCCTTAGCAATCAGCCCCAGCATTTT. It yields the protein CASSLDPLSNQPQHF. The chain combines TRBV28 with TRBJ1-5; no clear D gene. V was shortened by 2 bases and J by 0 bases, with 8 bases between the two germline ends. There are 15 residues in the CDR3. The germline V gene has CDR1 MDHEN and CDR2 SYDVKM.

The genes are TRBV6-5 and TRBJ1-2; 10 bases fit TRBD1. This CDR3 is built from 15 residues. Trimming removed 2 bases from V and 6 bases from J; junction bases left unmatched: 6. Per germline, CDR1 MNHEY and CDR2 SVGAGI. CDR3 DNA sequence: TGTGCCAGCAGTTACATGGGACAGGGGTCTGATGGCTACACCTTC. It codes for CASSYMGQGSDGYTF.

The J gene is TRBJ2-7, the V gene TRBV11-2; D call uncertain. This CDR3 spans 12 amino acids. Germline CDR1 SGHAT, CDR2 FQNNGV. V was shortened by 0 bases and J by 6 bases, with 6 bases between the two germline ends. The CDR3 region has the DNA TGTGCCAGCAGCTTAGAGTTTGCCGAGCAGTACTTC. Amino acid sequence: CASSLEFAEQYF.

The chain uses TRBV19 and TRBJ1-5; a weak D match, TRBD1 (5 bases). V was pared by 5 bases and J by 9 bases, with 26 bases between. There are 17 residues in the CDR3. Per germline, CDR1 LNHDA and CDR2 SQIVND (reference sequence). The CDR3 spells CASSYEGVTRVFWPQHF. CDR3 bases: TGTGCCAGTAGTTACGAAGGGGTAACCCGGGTTTTTTGGCCCCAGCATTTT.

This clone was recorded a few times. The chain links TRBV10-1 to TRBJ1-1, with D hard to call. CDR3 length: 13 amino acids. The V and J ends lost 3 bases and 1 base respectively, with 6 bases between them. In germline, CDR1 is WNHNN, CDR2 SYGVQD (reference sequence). CDR3: CASSDPWNTEAFF. CDR3 coding DNA: TGCGCCAGCAGTGATCCCTGGAACACTGAAGCTTTCTTT.

This chain uses TRBV18 with TRBJ2-5, with TRBD1 as a possible D gene (5 bases). The germline CDR1 and CDR2 sequences are KGHSH and LQKENI. This CDR3 has 14 residues. V dropped 4 bases and J dropped 3 bases, with 12 bases sitting between them. CDR3 protein: CASSRSGAKETQYF. The CDR3 region has the DNA TGTGCCAGCTCACGGTCTGGGGCCAAAGAGACCCAGTACTTC.

Comment on this clone: Mismatch with germline at one junction end may stem from a read error. The chain joins TRBV3-1 (or the pseudogene TRBV3-2) to TRBJ1-2; unclear D gene. There are 15 residues in the CDR3. Germline loops: CDR1 LGHDT, CDR2 YNNKEL (reference sequence). CDR3 in DNA: TGTGCCAGCAGCGAAGATGGCGTCACGCCAAATGGCTACACCTTC. Its translation: CASSEDGVTPNGYTF.

The chain employs TRBV10-1 and TRBJ2-3; D may be TRBD1 (6 bases). CDR1 is WNHNN, CDR2 SYGVQD, per germline (reference sequence). The ends were cut back, 3 bases at V and 1 base at J, with 11 bases in the middle. The CDR3 has 15 residues. The CDR3 sequence: CASSDGGRGTDTQYF. CDR3 DNA sequence: TGCGCCAGCAGTGATGGGGGCAGGGGCACAGATACGCAGTATTTT.

The chain recombines TRBV29-1 with TRBJ2-5; D uncertain. The V end lost 4 bases, the J end lost 0 bases, and 6 bases lay between the germline ends. Germline CDR1 SQVTM, CDR2 ANQGSEA. The CDR3 totals 12 residues. CDR3 DNA: TGCAGCGTTGTACGGGACCAAGAGACCCAGTACTTC. Translation: CSVVRDQETQYF.

This sequence joins TRBV6-5 and TRBJ1-2, with 9 positions matching TRBD1. Germline CDR1 and CDR2: MNHEY and SVGAGI. J gave up 5 bases and V 6 bases, and 10 bases lay outside the gene matches. The length of the CDR3 is 15 residues. The CDR3 spells CASRRRDRVPYGYTF. For the CDR3, the DNA is TGTGCCAGCAGGCGAAGGGACAGGGTGCCGTATGGCTACACCTTC.

The V gene is TRBV9, the J gene TRBJ2-1; 15 positions agree with TRBD2. The CDR3 runs 15 residues. In germline, CDR1 is SGDLS, CDR2 YYNGEE. V was clipped by 3 bases and J by 6 bases; unmatched bases: 1. The CDR3 DNA reads as TGTGCCAGCAGCGCGGGACTAGCGGGGGGCAATGAGCAGTTCTTC. Translated: CASSAGLAGGNEQFF.

This clone was counted once. This chain links TRBV4-1 with TRBJ1-2; D unresolved. Per the germline V gene, CDR1 is MGHRA and CDR2 is YSYEKL. The CDR3 totals 14 residues. V was clipped by 0 bases and J by 3 bases, with 8 bases between them. CDR3 sequence reads: CASSQEGNYYGYTF. The CDR3 bases are TGCGCCAGCAGCCAAGAAGGCAATTACTATGGCTACACCTTC.

This clone was found a few times. V is TRBV4-1 and J is TRBJ2-7; maybe TRBD1 (6 bases). Germline V gene sequence: CDR1 MGHRA, CDR2 YSYEKL. The CDR3 loop spans 15 amino acids. Trimming removed 1 base from V and 3 bases from J, with 13 bases in between. The CDR3 loop reads CASSQGQVPNYEQYF. CDR3 DNA sequence: TGCGCCAGCAGCCAAGGACAGGTCCCCAACTACGAGCAGTACTTC.

This chain uses TRBV18 with TRBJ1-1; TRBD1 matches 7 bases. The CDR3 covers 13 residues. CDR1 and CDR2 from the germline V gene are KGHSH and LQKENI. The J segment lost 11 bases and the V segment lost 6 bases, leaving 12 bases of the junction unmatched. The CDR3 is CASSCKGAGRAFF. In DNA, the CDR3 is TGTGCCAGCTCGTGCAAGGGGGCAGGAAGGGCTTTCTTT.

The DNA for the CDR3 is TGTGCCAGTAGTATTCCCCAAACCGGGACAGGGGCCATCGGGTCACCCCTCCACTTT. Amino acids: CASSIPQTGTGAIGSPLHF. The gene calls are TRBV19 and TRBJ1-6, with 10 bases fitting TRBD1. The V gene's germline CDR1 is LNHDA and CDR2 SQIVND (reference sequence). J was trimmed by 10 bases and V by 3 bases; bases with no gene match: 18. CDR3 size: 19 residues.

CDR3 region: CASSFGDQRFEQYF. CDR3 nucleotides: TGCGCCAGCAGCTTCGGGGATCAGAGGTTCGAGCAGTACTTC. The chain combines TRBV5-1 with TRBJ2-7, with TRBD2 as a possible D gene (5 bases). This CDR3 is built from 14 residues. CDR1 is SGHRS and CDR2 is YFSETQ in the germline V gene. V dropped 2 bases and J dropped 6 bases, with 15 bases sitting between them.

This chain connects TRBV6-1 to TRBJ2-7; no firm D call. The CDR3 covers 11 residues. CDR1 is MNHNS and CDR2 is SASEGT in the germline V gene. Trimming left V 3 bases short and J 4 bases short, with 4 bases between. The CDR3 protein is CASSDLYEQYF. CDR3 DNA: TGTGCCAGCAGTGACCTTTACGAGCAGTACTTC.

The CDR3 loop reads CASSQEALSGSSNQPQHF. CDR3 nucleotides: TGTGCCAGCAGCCAAGAAGCGTTATCCGGCAGTAGCAATCAGCCCCAGCATTTT. The chain carries TRBV4-2 and TRBJ1-5; D is unclear. V lost 0 bases and J 0 bases, leaving 15 bases between the germline ends. The germline CDR1 and CDR2 sequences are LGHNA and YNFKEQ. The CDR3 has 18 residues.

The chain links TRBV4-1 to TRBJ1-4, with TRBD1 identical over 12 bases. Germline CDR1 and CDR2: MGHRA and YSYEKL. The CDR3 contains 15 residues. V shed 3 bases and J 11 bases; nucleotides not matched to a gene: 7. The CDR3 DNA reads as TGCGCCAGCAGCCAGATAGGGACAGGGGGCGAGAAACTGTTTTTT. This encodes CASSQIGTGGEKLFF.

The CDR3 loop is CASSQGLTEAFF. CDR3 sequence (DNA): TGTGCCAGCAGCCAAGGGCTCACAGAAGCTTTCTTT. The chain links TRBV3-1 (or the pseudogene TRBV3-2) to TRBJ1-1, with no clear D. The germline V gene has CDR1 LGHDT and CDR2 YNNKEL (reference sequence). The CDR3 has 12 residues. Trimming cost V 1 base and J 8 bases, with 8 bases left between them.